Shown below are 3 T cell receptor beta chains from a single sample sequenced in a study of blood T cell repertoires in COVID-19. The repertoire was sequenced with immunoSEQ multiplex PCR; TCRdb's copy has only in-frame clones and lacks some. The sample contains about 200,000 clones, 70% to 90% of which appear only once. The sequenced sample was peripheral blood. These receptors were obtained from a man under 40 who had recovered from COVID-19.

This clone appeared a single time. V is TRBV6-2 or TRBV6-3 and J is TRBJ1-5; D gene ambiguous. The CDR3 covers 19 residues. CDR1 MNHEY and CDR2 SVGEGT come from the germline V gene. V lost 2 bases, J lost 0 bases, and 20 bases lay in between. CDR3 nucleotide sequence: TGTGCCAGCAGTTACGTTCCAGGCTATCCCCCGAATAGCAATCAGCCCCAGCATTTT. Encoded protein: CASSYVPGYPPNSNQPQHF.

This clone was counted only a few times. V gene TRBV6-2 or TRBV6-3 combines with J gene TRBJ1-6; D might be TRBD1 (5 bases). The CDR3 extends over 12 amino acids. Germline lookup yields CDR1 MNHEY and CDR2 SVGEGT. The V and J ends lost 5 bases and 11 bases respectively, with 10 bases between them. CDR3 DNA sequence: TGTGCCAGCAGTCGTAACAGGACACCCCTCCACTTT. Translation: CASSRNRTPLHF.

This clone was observed a handful of times. The CDR3 sequence is CASSQVLWGMNTEAFF. The CDR3 DNA reads TGCGCCAGCAGCCAAGTCTTGTGGGGCATGAACACTGAAGCTTTCTTT. J is TRBJ1-1 and V is TRBV4-3; possibly TRBD1 for D (5 bases). CDR1 is LGHNA, CDR2 YSLEER, per germline. The CDR3 is made up of 16 amino acids. V was clipped by 1 base and J by 0 bases, with 12 bases between them.